Listed below are T cell receptor beta chains from one sample, sequenced in a study of blood T cells in healthy people across ages. TCRdb reprocessed the 5' RACE reads with MiXCR, giving one entry per CDR3 protein. Found here are around 1.5 million distinct CDR3 sequences, roughly 32% of them singletons; the top ten hold over 9%. Sample: blood. These TCRs come from a woman aged 25 to 45 in good health. Both conserved end residues are part of each CDR3. Fields, in order: D gene, clone size, J gene, V gene, CDR3 protein, CDR3 DNA. A D gene is named only where the DNA matches it firmly. Size is stated for part of the rows, as once, few or many counts, or as a class when the clone is expanded.

-	few	TRBJ1-2	TRBV20-1	CSARVDAEYTF	TGCAGTGCTAGAGTGGACGCAGAGTACACCTTC
-	-	TRBJ2-1	TRBV10-2	CASSFWVPGHNEQFF	TGCGCCAGCTCTTTTTGGGTCCCTGGGCACAATGAGCAGTTCTTC
-	-	TRBJ2-7	TRBV27	CAMSGPSEGDEQYF	TGTGCCATGTCTGGTCCTAGCGAGGGTGACGAGCAGTACTTC
-	-	TRBJ1-1	TRBV6-6	CASSYGSGTEAFF	TGTGCCAGCAGTTACGGGAGCGGCACTGAAGCTTTCTTT
TRBD1	-	TRBJ2-1	TRBV2	CASSEEGQGGNEQFF	TGTGCCAGCAGTGAAGAGGGACAGGGTGGAAATGAGCAGTTCTTC
-	-	TRBJ1-2	TRBV3-1	CASSQGSWEGGYTF	TGTGCCAGCAGCCAAGGGAGCTGGGAAGGCGGCTACACCTTC
TRBD2	few	TRBJ2-3	TRBV6-2/TRBV6-3	CASSWRTSLGVDTQYF	TGTGCCAGCAGTTGGAGGACTAGTTTAGGCGTAGATACGCAGTATTTT
TRBD2	few	TRBJ2-1	TRBV7-2	CASSPASGAYNEQFF	TGTGCCAGCAGCCCCGCTAGCGGGGCCTACAATGAGCAGTTCTTC
-	many	TRBJ2-7	TRBV7-9	CASSPRTVTYEQYF	TGTGCCAGCAGCCCAAGGACGGTAACCTACGAGCAGTACTTC
TRBD2	-	TRBJ2-5	TRBV14	CASSQTSGVRGTQYF	TGTGCCAGCAGCCAAACTAGCGGGGTGAGGGGGACCCAGTACTTC
-	-	TRBJ2-5	TRBV7-2	CASSIQSGKETQYF	TGTGCCAGCAGCATACAGAGTGGAAAAGAGACCCAGTACTTC
-	few	TRBJ2-5	TRBV5-1	CASSADIHGTQYF	TGCGCCAGCAGCGCGGACATCCATGGGACCCAGTACTTC
TRBD1	-	TRBJ1-4	TRBV29-1	CSVPGGAGNEKLFF	TGCAGCGTCCCAGGGGGCGCAGGAAATGAAAAACTGTTTTTT
TRBD2	few	TRBJ2-1	TRBV12-3/TRBV12-4	CASSPPSGGLRGADEQFF	TGTGCCAGCAGTCCCCCTAGCGGGGGGCTTCGGGGGGCGGATGAGCAGTTCTTC
TRBD1	-	TRBJ1-5	TRBV20-1	CSARGIGSRGFGSNQPQHF	TGCAGTGCTAGAGGTATTGGGAGCAGGGGGTTCGGGAGCAATCAGCCCCAGCATTTT
-	few	TRBJ2-1	TRBV24-1	CATGPGSYNEQFF	TGTGCCACGGGGCCTGGGTCCTACAATGAGCAGTTCTTC
TRBD1	-	TRBJ2-5	TRBV6-5	CASRTTGPAGRTQYF	TGTGCCAGCAGGACGACAGGGCCAGCCGGGCGGACCCAGTACTTC
-	many	TRBJ2-7	TRBV29-1	CSVEIGGIDEQYF	TGCAGCGTTGAGATAGGGGGGATCGACGAGCAGTACTTC
-	few	TRBJ2-5	TRBV27	CASSLSVGNQETQYF	TGTGCCAGCAGTTTATCGGTAGGGAACCAAGAGACCCAGTACTTC
TRBD2	-	TRBJ2-1	TRBV4-1	CASSQGEVSGRANEQFF	TGCGCCAGCAGCCAAGGGGAAGTGAGCGGGAGGGCGAATGAGCAGTTCTTC
TRBD2	-	TRBJ2-3	TRBV4-1	CASSPGLAGVWGTDTQYF	TGCGCCAGCAGCCCCGGACTAGCGGGGGTTTGGGGCACAGATACGCAGTATTTT
-	-	TRBJ2-5	TRBV7-9	CASSWWLQETQYF	TGTGCCAGCAGCTGGTGGCTCCAAGAGACCCAGTACTTC
TRBD1	-	TRBJ1-2	TRBV5-1	CASSPPEDRNYGYTF	TGCGCCAGCAGCCCCCCGGAGGACAGGAACTATGGCTACACCTTC
-	many	TRBJ2-5	TRBV5-1	CASSLDRVGETQYF	TGCGCCAGCAGCTTGGACCGGGTCGGGGAGACCCAGTACTTC
-	few	TRBJ2-3	TRBV21-1	CASSKGRARQREDTQYF	TGTGCCAGCAGCAAAGGGAGGGCGCGTCAGAGAGAAGATACGCAGTATTTT
-	few	TRBJ2-7	TRBV15	CATSRVKGIPYEQYF	TGTGCCACCAGCAGAGTAAAGGGAATTCCCTACGAGCAGTACTTC
TRBD1	-	TRBJ1-2	TRBV14	CASSHTRDRGYTF	TGTGCCAGCAGCCATACACGGGACAGAGGCTACACCTTC
TRBD1	-	TRBJ1-6	TRBV14	CASSPDLGQGMNSPLHF	TGTGCCAGCAGCCCCGATCTCGGACAGGGCATGAATTCACCCCTCCACTTT
TRBD2	many	TRBJ2-7	TRBV20-1	CSASLRLAGVGEQYF	TGCAGTGCTAGCCTCAGACTAGCGGGAGTAGGGGAGCAGTACTTC
TRBD1	few	TRBJ1-4	TRBV9	CASSASGTGDEKLFF	TGTGCCAGCAGCGCTAGTGGGACAGGGGATGAAAAACTGTTTTTT
TRBD2	few	TRBJ2-3	TRBV5-1	CASSLRPSGGPTSSTDTQYF	TGCGCCAGCAGCTTGCGTCCTAGCGGGGGGCCAACCTCTAGCACAGATACGCAGTATTTT
TRBD2	once	TRBJ2-5	TRBV9	CASSDEAGGPWETRYF	TGTGCCAGCAGCGATGAGGCGGGGGGGCCTTGGGAGACCCGGTACTTC
TRBD1	-	TRBJ1-2	TRBV7-2	CASSPQTGQGWYGYTF	TGTGCCAGCAGCCCCCAAACGGGACAGGGGTGGTATGGCTACACCTTC
TRBD2	few	TRBJ2-7	TRBV7-2	CASSFQSGRFSYEQYF	TGTGCCAGCAGCTTTCAAAGCGGGAGGTTCTCCTACGAGCAGTACTTC
-	-	TRBJ1-6	TRBV28	CASNAPDGENSPLHF	TGTGCCAGCAATGCCCCCGACGGGGAGAATTCACCCCTCCACTTT
TRBD2	many	TRBJ2-1	TRBV4-2	CASSQGVAGGLNEQFF	TGTGCCAGCAGCCAAGGGGTAGCGGGGGGCCTGAATGAGCAGTTCTTC
-	-	TRBJ2-7	TRBV3-1	CASSPPLKGDEQYF	TGTGCCAGCAGCCCCCCGTTGAAGGGGGACGAGCAGTACTTC
TRBD2	-	TRBJ2-1	TRBV20-1	CSATDPLSGRGGSNEQFF	TGCAGTGCTACCGACCCCCTTAGCGGGAGGGGTGGAAGCAATGAGCAGTTCTTC
TRBD2	few	TRBJ2-7	TRBV20-1	CSAGGVRVYEQYF	TGCAGTGCCGGGGGGGTTAGGGTGTACGAGCAGTACTTC
-	-	TRBJ1-1	TRBV3-1	CASSQDRGEAFF	TGTGCCAGCAGCCAAGACAGGGGCGAAGCTTTCTTT
TRBD1	few	TRBJ2-3	TRBV6-1	CASSAQGAPDTQYF	TGTGCCAGCAGTGCACAGGGGGCACCAGATACGCAGTATTTT
-	few	TRBJ2-5	TRBV7-9	CASSLETRTQYF	TGTGCCAGCAGCTTGGAGACGAGGACCCAGTACTTC
-	-	TRBJ2-1	TRBV7-2	CASSLTQSSYSEQFF	TGTGCCAGCAGCTTAACGCAGAGCTCCTACAGTGAGCAGTTCTTC
-	-	TRBJ1-2	TRBV12-3/TRBV12-4	CASSFPRRSPNYGYTF	TGTGCCAGCAGTTTCCCTCGACGGAGCCCAAACTATGGCTACACCTTC
-	-	TRBJ2-1	TRBV12-5	CASGLTGDEQFF	TGTGCTAGTGGTTTGACGGGAGATGAGCAGTTCTTC
-	few	TRBJ1-4	TRBV4-1	CASSQETRQGRFEKLFF	TGCGCCAGCAGCCAAGAAACCCGCCAGGGGCGGTTTGAAAAACTGTTTTTT
TRBD1	few	TRBJ1-2	TRBV4-1	CASRGQDGYTF	TGCGCCAGCAGAGGACAGGATGGCTACACCTTC
-	few	TRBJ1-1	TRBV7-3	CASSQHFLGTADMNTEAFF	TGTGCCAGCAGCCAACACTTCCTAGGGACTGCCGACATGAACACTGAAGCTTTCTTT
-	few	TRBJ2-3	TRBV20-1	CSARSRTGRADTQYF	TGCAGTGCTAGATCGAGGACTGGCCGTGCAGATACGCAGTATTTT
TRBD2	few	TRBJ2-1	TRBV19	CASTPGLAGNNEQFF	TGTGCCTCAACCCCGGGACTAGCGGGAAACAATGAGCAGTTCTTC
-	-	TRBJ1-4	TRBV4-1	CASSQSRQSWLEKLFF	TGCGCCAGCAGCCAGTCGCGGCAGTCTTGGTTAGAAAAACTGTTTTTT